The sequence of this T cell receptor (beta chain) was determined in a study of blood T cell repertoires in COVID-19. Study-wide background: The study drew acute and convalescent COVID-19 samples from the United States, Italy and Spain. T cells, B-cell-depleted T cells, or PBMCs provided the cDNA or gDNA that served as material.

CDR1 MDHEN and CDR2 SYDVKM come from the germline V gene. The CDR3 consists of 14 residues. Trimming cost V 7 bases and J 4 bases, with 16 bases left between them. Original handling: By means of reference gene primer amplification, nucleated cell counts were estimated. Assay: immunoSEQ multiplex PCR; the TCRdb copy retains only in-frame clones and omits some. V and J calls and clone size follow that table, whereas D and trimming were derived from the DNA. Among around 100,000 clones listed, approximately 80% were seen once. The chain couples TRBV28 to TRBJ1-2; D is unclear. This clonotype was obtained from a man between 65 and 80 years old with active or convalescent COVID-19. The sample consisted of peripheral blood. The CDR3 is CASMTSGRFYGYTF. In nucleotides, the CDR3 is TGTGCCAGCATGACCTCAGGCCGTTTCTATGGCTACACCTTC.